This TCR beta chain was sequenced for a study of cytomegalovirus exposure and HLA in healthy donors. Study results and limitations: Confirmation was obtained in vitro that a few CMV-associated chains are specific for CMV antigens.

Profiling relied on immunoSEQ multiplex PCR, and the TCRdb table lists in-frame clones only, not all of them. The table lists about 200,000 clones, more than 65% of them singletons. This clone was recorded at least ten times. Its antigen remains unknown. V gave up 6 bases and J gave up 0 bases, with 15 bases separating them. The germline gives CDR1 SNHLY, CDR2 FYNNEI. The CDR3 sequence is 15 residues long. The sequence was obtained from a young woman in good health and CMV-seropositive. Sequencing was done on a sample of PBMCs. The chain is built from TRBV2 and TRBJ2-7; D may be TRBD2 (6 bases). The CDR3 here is CASRIRGLYSYEQYF. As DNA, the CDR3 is TGTGCCAGCAGGATCCGGGGACTGTACTCCTACGAGCAGTACTTC.